This T cell receptor beta chain was identified in a study of identical twins (dated by TCRdb to the mid-2010s). As for the study more broadly: The study deep-sequenced TCR alpha and beta repertoires from monozygotic twins, unrelated adults of various ages and cord blood to test whether fetal clonotypes persist. To rule out contamination, replicate twin experiments were performed at different times with different library preparation protocols. The paper as a whole reports these results and caveats: Excess twin sharing in beta out-of-frame sequences was weaker because fewer shared sequences lowered the signal-to-noise ratio. In monozygotic twins, out-of-frame TCR alpha sharing was systematically underestimated by recombination models, although the models agreed with sharing between unrelated individuals. Zero-insertion analyses could be partly confounded by invariant T cells such as MAIT and iNKT, although diverse VJ usage argued against such confounding for most clonotypes. Out-of-frame TCR alpha sequences shared between twins showed an excess of low generation-probability sequences compared with coincidental sharing between unrelated individuals. Abundant cord blood beta clonotypes had fewer insertions, young adult naive repertoires showed a similar but weaker trend, and memory repertoires showed no such trend. Because the same donors could not be followed over many years, the conclusions depended on cross-sectional statistical analysis.

All donors were healthy Caucasians. To prepare the library, 5' RACE was applied. These reads were obtained on an Illumina HiSeq 2000. Template switching introduced a universal primer binding site; the final cDNA contained a unique molecular identifier, enabling accurate counting of TCR cDNA molecules. Specific primers in the conserved constant-segment region were used to synthesize first-strand cDNA for TCR alpha and beta chains. To control for contamination, every cDNA library was double barcoded, receiving both a SMART-Mk sample barcode and Illumina barcodes. TruSeq adapter sequences and Illumina sample barcodes were added in two successive PCR steps. The TCR alpha and beta cDNA libraries were sequenced on the Illumina HiSeq platform using custom primers. The study's own analysis went as follows. Raw reads were processed with MiGEC to extract unique molecular identifiers, and MiXCR was used to determine CDR3 positions. For each individual, recombination models were inferred using an EM algorithm with the repgenHMM and IGoR tools. Shared clonotypes were analyzed with the tcR package in R, and sharing was normalized by the product of cloneset sizes. To study raw recombination without the effects of thymic and clonal selection, out-of-frame nonproductive sequences were analyzed. TCRdb itself trimmed the public reads at Q25 with fastp, ran MiXCR and retained productive beta chains. When rows share a CDR3 protein, they turn into one entry using the most common DNA and genes. The V and J calls follow TCRdb's processing rather than the paper's. In all, the sample holds 1.5 million to 2 million distinct CDR3 sequences, and around 29% of those were seen once. About 0.27% of the sample is taken by the ten largest.

This clonotype was counted only a few times. Its antigen is not yet known. The input lacks base qualities; no much larger clone sits a single base away. From cysteine to phenylalanine, the CDR3 is 17 amino acids long. The read is trimmed to its CDR3 DNA, 51 bases read in frame from base 1. The germline V and J ends show losses of 3 bases and 2 bases respectively, and no gene match explains 9 bases of the junction. In the germline V gene, CDR1 corresponds to ENHRY and CDR2 to SYGVKD. Sequences were obtained from cord blood. The sequence came from a newborn girl in good health. This receptor chain uses TRBV10-3 and TRBJ2-3, with 9 junctional bases fitting TRBD2. CDR3 reads: CAISDGQSGGPTDTQYF. The nucleotides are TGTGCCATCAGTGACGGGCAAAGCGGGGGGCCCACAGATACGCAGTATTTT.